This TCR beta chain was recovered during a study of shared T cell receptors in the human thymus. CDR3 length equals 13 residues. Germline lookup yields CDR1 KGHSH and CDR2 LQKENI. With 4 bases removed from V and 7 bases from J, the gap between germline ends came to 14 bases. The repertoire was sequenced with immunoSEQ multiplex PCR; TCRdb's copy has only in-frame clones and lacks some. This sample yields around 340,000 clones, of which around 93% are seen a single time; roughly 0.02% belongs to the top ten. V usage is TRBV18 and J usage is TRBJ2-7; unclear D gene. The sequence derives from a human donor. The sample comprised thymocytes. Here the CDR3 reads CASSRPSASEQYF. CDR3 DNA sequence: TGTGCCAGCTCACGTCCCTCGGCTTCAGAGCAGTACTTC.